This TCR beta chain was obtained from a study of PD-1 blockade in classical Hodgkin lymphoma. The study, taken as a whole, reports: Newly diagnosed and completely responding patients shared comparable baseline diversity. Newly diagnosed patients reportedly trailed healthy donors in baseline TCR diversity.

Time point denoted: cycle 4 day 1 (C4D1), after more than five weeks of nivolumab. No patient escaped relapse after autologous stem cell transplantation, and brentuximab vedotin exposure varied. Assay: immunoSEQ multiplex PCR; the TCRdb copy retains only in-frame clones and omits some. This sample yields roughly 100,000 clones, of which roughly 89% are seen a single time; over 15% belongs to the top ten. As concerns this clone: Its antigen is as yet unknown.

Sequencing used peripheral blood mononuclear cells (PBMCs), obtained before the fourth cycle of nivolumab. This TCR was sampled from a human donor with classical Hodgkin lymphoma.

CDR3 amino acids: CASSYGDNYGYTF. The CDR3 region has the DNA TGTGCCAGCAGTTACGGGGATAACTATGGCTACACCTTC. The chain links TRBV6-6 to TRBJ1-2; D not certain. This CDR3 has 13 amino acids. CDR1 and CDR2 from the germline V gene are MNHNY and SVGAGI (reference sequence). V was cut by 2 bases and J by 1 base, with 5 bases left in between.